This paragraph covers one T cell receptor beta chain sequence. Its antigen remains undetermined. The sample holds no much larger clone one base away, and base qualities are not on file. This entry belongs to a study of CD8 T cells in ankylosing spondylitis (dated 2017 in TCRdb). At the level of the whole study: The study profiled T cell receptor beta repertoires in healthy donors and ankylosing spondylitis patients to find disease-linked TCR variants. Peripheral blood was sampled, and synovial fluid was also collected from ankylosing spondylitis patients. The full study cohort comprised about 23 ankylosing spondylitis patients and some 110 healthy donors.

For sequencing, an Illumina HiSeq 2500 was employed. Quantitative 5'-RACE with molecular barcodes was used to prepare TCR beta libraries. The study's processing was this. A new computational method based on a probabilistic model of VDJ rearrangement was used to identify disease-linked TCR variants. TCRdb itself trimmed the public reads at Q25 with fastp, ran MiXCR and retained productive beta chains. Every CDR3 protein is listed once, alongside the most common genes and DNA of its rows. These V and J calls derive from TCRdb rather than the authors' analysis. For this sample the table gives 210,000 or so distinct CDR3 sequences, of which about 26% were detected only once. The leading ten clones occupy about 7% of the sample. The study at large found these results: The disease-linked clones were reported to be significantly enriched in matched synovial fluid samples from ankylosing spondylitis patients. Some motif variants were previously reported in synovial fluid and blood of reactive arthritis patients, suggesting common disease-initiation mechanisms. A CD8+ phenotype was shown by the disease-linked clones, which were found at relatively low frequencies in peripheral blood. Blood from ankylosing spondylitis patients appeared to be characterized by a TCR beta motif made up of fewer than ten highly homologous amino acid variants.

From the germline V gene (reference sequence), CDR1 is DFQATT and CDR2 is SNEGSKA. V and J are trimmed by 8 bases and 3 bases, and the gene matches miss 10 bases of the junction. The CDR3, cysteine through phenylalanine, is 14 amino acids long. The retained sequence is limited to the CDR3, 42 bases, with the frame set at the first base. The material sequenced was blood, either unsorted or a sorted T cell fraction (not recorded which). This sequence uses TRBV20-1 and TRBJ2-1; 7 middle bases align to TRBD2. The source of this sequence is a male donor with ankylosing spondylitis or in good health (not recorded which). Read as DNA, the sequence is TGCAGTACCGTACTAGCGCAACTCTACAATGAGCAGTTCTTC. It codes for CSTVLAQLYNEQFF.